Listed below are T cell receptor beta chains from one sample, sequenced in a study of pediatric ulcerative colitis. The method was immunoSEQ multiplex PCR; TCRdb's version includes in-frame clones alone and lacks a portion of them. Of roughly 70,000 clones listed, 70% to 90% were seen once; the top ten hold approximately 3.7%. The material sequenced was blood. Receptors originate from a boy younger than 18 with severe ulcerative colitis. The CDR3 runs from the conserved cysteine through the conserved F or W. A D gene is named only where the DNA matches it firmly. Expanded clones get a size class; other rows say once, few or many, or leave the size out.

j_gene	v_gene	d_gene	abundance	CDR3nt	CDR3aa
TRBJ2-7	TRBV10-1	TRBD2	-	TGCGCCAGCAGTGCGGGACTAGCGGCCTACGAGCAGTACTTC	CASSAGLAAYEQYF
TRBJ1-1	TRBV5-1	-	-	TGCGCCAGCAGCTTGGTTATTATCGGGACTGAAGCTTTCTTT	CASSLVIIGTEAFF
TRBJ2-1	TRBV7-6	-	-	TGTGCCAGCAGCTTAGGTACAGCGGGCCTATACAATGAGCAGTTCTTC	CASSLGTAGLYNEQFF
TRBJ2-1	TRBV7-9	TRBD2	-	TGTGCCAGCAGCTTAGATGGGGCTAGCGGGCTCCCCACGGCGGAGCAGTTCTTC	CASSLDGASGLPTAEQFF
TRBJ1-1	TRBV21-1	-	-	TGTGCCAGCAGCAAAATGGTAACACAGGGCCTGAGGGCGGACACTGAAGCTTTCTTT	CASSKMVTQGLRADTEAFF
TRBJ1-3	TRBV7-6	-	-	TGTGCCAGCAGCTTGTTGGACGGAGCTCTAGTCTCTGGAAACACCATATATTTT	CASSLLDGALVSGNTIYF
TRBJ1-5	TRBV4-1	-	-	TGCGCCAGCAGCCAAACAGGGTACAATCAGCCCCAGCATTTT	CASSQTGYNQPQHF
TRBJ2-1	TRBV19	TRBD1	-	TGTGCCAGTCGGGACAGCTCCTACAATGAGCAGTTCTTC	CASRDSSYNEQFF
TRBJ1-5	TRBV12-5	-	-	TGTGCTAGTGGTTTGCCCCGTATGGGCAATCAGCCCCAGCATTTT	CASGLPRMGNQPQHF
TRBJ1-1	TRBV9	TRBD1	many	TGTGCCAGCAGCCAAAAAGACAGGGTGGGAACTGAAGCTTTCTTT	CASSQKDRVGTEAFF
TRBJ2-1	TRBV5-1	-	-	TGCGCCAGCTCCTTGCAGGGTGGGTACAATGAGCAGTTCTTC	CASSLQGGYNEQFF
TRBJ2-5	TRBV5-3	TRBD2	-	TGTGCCAGAAGCTTTAGCGGGAGGGGCATTGAGACCCAGTACTTC	CARSFSGRGIETQYF
TRBJ2-2	TRBV2	-	few	TGTGCCAGCAATCTTGGACAGACAAACACCGGGGAGCTGTTTTTT	CASNLGQTNTGELFF
TRBJ1-3	TRBV7-9	-	-	TGTGCCAGCAGCCCCGACAGTTCTGGAAACACCATATATTTT	CASSPDSSGNTIYF
TRBJ1-1	TRBV30	-	few	TGTGCCTGGAGGTTGGGCTCTGAAGCTTTCTTT	CAWRLGSEAFF
TRBJ2-1	TRBV6-6	TRBD2	-	TGTGCCAGCAGGGGACTAGCAGAGGAGCAGTTCTTC	CASRGLAEEQFF
TRBJ2-1	TRBV5-4	-	-	TGTGCCAGCAGCTTGACCCAGGTTTCTAGGGCCGGGGGCAATGAGCAGTTCTTC	CASSLTQVSRAGGNEQFF
TRBJ1-2	TRBV6-1	TRBD1	-	TGTGCCAGCAGTGACGGGACAGGGGGCGTTAAAAATGGCTACACCTTC	CASSDGTGGVKNGYTF
TRBJ1-4	TRBV2	-	-	TGTGCCAGCAGTGGGGCCGGGACATCCTATGAAAAACTGTTTTTT	CASSGAGTSYEKLFF
TRBJ1-2	TRBV28	-	few	TGTGCCAGCAGTTTAGGAGGCAGTCAGGACTATGGCTACACCTTC	CASSLGGSQDYGYTF
TRBJ1-2	TRBV5-6	-	-	TGTGCCAGCAGCTTGGGTAGGAACTCCTATGGCTACACCTTC	CASSLGRNSYGYTF
TRBJ2-1	TRBV9	TRBD2	-	TGTGCCAGCAGCTCACCTGGGACTAGCTTCGTGGGTGAGCAGTTCTTC	CASSSPGTSFVGEQFF
TRBJ1-4	TRBV7-9	TRBD1	once	TGTGCCAGCAGCATCGGACAGGGTTTGACTAATGAAAAACTGTTTTTT	CASSIGQGLTNEKLFF
TRBJ1-1	TRBV6-5	-	-	TGTGCCAGCAGTCGCGGGGGGGGCACTGAAGCTTTCTTT	CASSRGGGTEAFF
TRBJ2-5	TRBV5-4	TRBD2	-	TGTGCCAGCAGCTCCGACCTCAGCGGGAGGGAAGAGACCCAGTACTTC	CASSSDLSGREETQYF
TRBJ1-2	TRBV19	-	-	TGTGCCAGTCGAGGACCGGGAGACTATGGCTACACCTTC	CASRGPGDYGYTF
TRBJ2-1	TRBV10-3	TRBD2	few	TGTGCCATCAGTGAGGGGACTAACAATGAGCAGTTCTTC	CAISEGTNNEQFF
TRBJ2-1	TRBV30	TRBD2	-	TGTGCCGGGACGGGAATAAGCGGGACCTCCTACAATGAGCAGTTCTTC	CAGTGISGTSYNEQFF
TRBJ1-1	TRBV6-1	-	-	TGTGCCAGCAGTTATGGGGGGCAGGCTTTCTTT	CASSYGGQAFF
TRBJ2-7	TRBV2	-	-	TGTGCCAGCAGTGTGGGACGGACTTACGAGCAGTACTTC	CASSVGRTYEQYF
TRBJ2-3	TRBV9	TRBD2	once	TGTGCCAGCAGCGTAGGACTAGCGGGCCCTGAAGATACGCAGTATTTT	CASSVGLAGPEDTQYF
TRBJ2-7	TRBV7-9	-	once	TGTGCCAGCAGCTTACAGGGCTACGAGCAGTACTTC	CASSLQGYEQYF
TRBJ2-1	TRBV7-3	-	-	TGTGCCAGCAGCTTTGACCCCTACAATGAGCAGTTCTTC	CASSFDPYNEQFF
TRBJ2-1	TRBV4-3	-	-	TGCGCCAGCAGCCAAGATTTAGTCGATGAGCAGTTCTTC	CASSQDLVDEQFF
TRBJ1-1	TRBV19	-	-	TGTGCCAGTAGTCTTGCTAGTGAAGCTTTCTTT	CASSLASEAFF
TRBJ1-5	TRBV30	TRBD1	-	TGTGCCTGGAGTGCCGGGACAGGAAACAATCAGCCCCAGCATTTT	CAWSAGTGNNQPQHF
TRBJ2-5	TRBV19	-	-	TGTGCCAGCCAAGACAGTCCCCAAGAGACCCAGTACTTC	CASQDSPQETQYF
TRBJ2-5	TRBV9	TRBD2	-	TGTGCCAGCAGCCTGAGCGGGGGAGATAGGGTTAAAGAGACCCAGTACTTC	CASSLSGGDRVKETQYF
TRBJ1-1	TRBV29-1	-	few	TGCAGCGTTTTGGGAGGGTCTGAAGCTTTCTTT	CSVLGGSEAFF
TRBJ2-1	TRBV5-1	TRBD2	once	TGCGCCAGCAGCTTGGCAGCTAGCGGGAGAAATGAGCAGTTCTTC	CASSLAASGRNEQFF
TRBJ2-7	TRBV27	TRBD2	-	TGTGCCAGCAGTTTTCTAGCGGGAGAGGCCTACGAGCAGTACTTC	CASSFLAGEAYEQYF
TRBJ2-7	TRBV30	TRBD2	-	TGTGCCTGGAGTGTAGCGGGAGGGTACGAGCAGTACTTC	CAWSVAGGYEQYF
TRBJ2-2	TRBV11-3	TRBD2	-	TGTGCCAGCAGCCAACTAGCGGGAGGACCGAGGGGGGAGCTGTTTTTT	CASSQLAGGPRGELFF
TRBJ2-7	TRBV19	-	-	TGTGCCAGTAGTACCACAGGGTTCCACGAGCAGTACTTC	CASSTTGFHEQYF
TRBJ2-1	TRBV5-6	-	once	TGTGCCAGCAGCCCAGACGGGAGCCCGGCCGGTAATGAGCAGTTCTTC	CASSPDGSPAGNEQFF
TRBJ2-2	TRBV6-5	TRBD1	-	TGTGCCAGCAGTTCCGGGACAGCCTTAGAAACCGGGGAGCTGTTTTTT	CASSSGTALETGELFF
TRBJ1-4	TRBV5-1	-	-	TGCGCCAGCAGCTTGACAGGTCCCCAAACGACTAATGAAAAACTGTTTTTT	CASSLTGPQTTNEKLFF
TRBJ2-7	TRBV7-8	-	-	TGTGCCAGCAGCCCCCTGACGTGGCAGGGACCTTCCTACGAGCAGTACTTC	CASSPLTWQGPSYEQYF
TRBJ2-1	TRBV7-2	TRBD2	-	TGTGCCAGCAGCTGGCGGGGGTCCTACAATGAGCAGTTCTTC	CASSWRGSYNEQFF
TRBJ2-7	TRBV16	-	-	TGTGCCAGCAGCCACGACATCTCCTACGAGCAGTACTTC	CASSHDISYEQYF
TRBJ1-1	TRBV19	-	-	TGTGCCAGTGGTCGCAGGGACGCTGAAGCTTTCTTT	CASGRRDAEAFF
TRBJ2-7	TRBV5-4	TRBD2	-	TGTGCCAGCAGCGCGACTAGCGGATACGAGCAGTACTTC	CASSATSGYEQYF
TRBJ1-2	TRBV27	TRBD1	-	TGTGCCAGCAGTGAACCAGGGGGTGGCTACACCTTC	CASSEPGGGYTF
TRBJ2-7	TRBV29-1	TRBD2	-	TGCAGCGTTGCCCCTAGCGGGAGTGGAGAGCAGTACTTC	CSVAPSGSGEQYF
TRBJ1-2	TRBV6-1	TRBD1	-	TGTGCCAGCCGGGACAGGGCGGGGGGCTACACCTTC	CASRDRAGGYTF
TRBJ1-1	TRBV6-5	TRBD1	-	TGTGCCAGCAGTTCCCCAAGGGGGACAGTCAACACTGAAGCTTTCTTT	CASSSPRGTVNTEAFF
TRBJ2-3	TRBV7-3	-	few	TGTGCCAGCAGCTCAGGCTACACAGATACGCAGTATTTT	CASSSGYTDTQYF
TRBJ1-1	TRBV27	-	-	TGTGCCAGCCCATGCTACACTGAAGCTTTCTTT	CASPCYTEAFF
TRBJ2-1	TRBV15	-	-	TGTGCCACCAGCAGCAGATTCTCCTACAATGAGCAGTTCTTC	CATSSRFSYNEQFF
TRBJ1-5	TRBV19	-	-	TGTGCCAGTAGATATTTCGCAGGGGCCCATGCTAATCAGCCCCAGCATTTT	CASRYFAGAHANQPQHF